The sample holds one count of the clone carrying this TCR beta chain. The CDR3 extends over 17 amino acids. The trim removed 0 bases at V and 0 bases at J, leaving 7 bases unmatched. Germline V gene data show CDR1 as SEHNR and CDR2 as FQNEAQ (reference sequence). This sample was taken from a study of Graves' ophthalmopathy and Graves' hyperthyroidism. Using RNA transcripts, the TCR beta CDR3 regions were amplified. The first-round RT-PCR employed HTBI primers together with the Qiagen OneStep RT-PCR kit. A multiplex PCR was then performed as the second round. TCRdb processed the multiplex PCR reads anew with MiXCR; each CDR3 protein has one entry. Altogether roughly 220,000 distinct CDR3 sequences are present, 45% being singletons, with the ten largest covering less than 60%.

This TCR was recovered from an adult man with Graves' ophthalmopathy. Source material: peripheral blood. This chain joins TRBV7-9 and TRBJ1-1, with 7 bases lining up with TRBD1. In DNA form, the CDR3 reads TGTGCCAGCAGCTTAGCATTCTCGACAGGGCTGAACACTGAAGCTTTCTTT. Protein sequence: CASSLAFSTGLNTEAFF. The complete variable domain, with remaining parts taken from reference TRBV7-9 and TRBJ1-1, reads DTGVSQNPRHKITKRGQNVTFRCDPISEHNRLYWYRQTLGQGPEFLTYFQNEAQLEKSRLLSDRFSAERPKGSFSTLEIQRTEQGDSAMYLCASSLAFSTGLNTEAFFGQGTRLTVV.